The 5 T cell receptor beta chains below all came from one sample that was sequenced in a study of T cells after posttransplantation cyclophosphamide. This table comes from immunoSEQ multiplex PCR, and its TCRdb copy is limited to in-frame clones, with some not included. The sample holds tens of thousands of clones, and no clone turns up only once. Sample: PBMCs. These receptors all come from a man aged 30 to 45 in good health and a related stem cell transplant donor.

This clone was detected ten times or more. The V gene is TRBV19, the J gene TRBJ1-5, with TRBD1 as a possible D gene (5 bases). In germline, CDR1 is LNHDA, CDR2 SQIVND (reference sequence). CDR3 length: 16 residues. The ends were cut back, 3 bases at V and 6 bases at J, with 18 bases in the middle. Here the CDR3 reads CASSILQAPGGQPQHF. The CDR3, as DNA: TGTGCCAGTAGTATTTTACAGGCCCCAGGAGGTCAGCCCCAGCATTTT.

This clone has a count of ten or more. V and J are TRBV19 and TRBJ1-4, with a possible D match to TRBD1 (6 bases). V was clipped by 5 bases and J by 3 bases, with 13 bases between them. This CDR3 has 15 residues. CDR1 and CDR2 (germline): LNHDA, SQIVND (reference sequence). The CDR3 reads CASSFTGTPNEKLFF. The CDR3 DNA reads TGTGCCAGTAGTTTTACCGGGACACCTAATGAAAAACTGTTTTTT.

This clone was recorded at least ten times. The chain recombines TRBV2 with TRBJ2-2; D is undetermined. The V end lost 7 bases, the J end lost 4 bases, and 16 bases lay between the germline ends. This CDR3 is 15 amino acids long. Germline CDR1 is SNHLY and CDR2 is FYNNEI. CDR3 sequence (DNA): TGTGCCAGCAATAATAGGGCAGGCCTCACCGGGGAGCTGTTTTTT. Translation: CASNNRAGLTGELFF.

This clone was picked up many times. The CDR3 DNA is TGCGCCAGCAGCCTTACAGGGGTGAATGATGAAGCTTTCTTT. This codes for CASSLTGVNDEAFF. The V call is TRBV4-3, the J call TRBJ1-1; 7 bases match TRBD1. Trimming removed 4 bases from V and 7 bases from J; junction bases left unmatched: 9. The CDR3 is made up of 14 amino acids. The V gene's germline CDR1 is LGHNA and CDR2 YSLEER.

This clone occurred many times. The chain carries TRBV6-6 and TRBJ2-2; TRBD1 matches at 7 bases. J gave up 4 bases and V 7 bases, and 9 bases lay outside the gene matches. The CDR3 contains 15 residues. The germline V gene encodes CDR1 MNHNY and CDR2 SVGAGI (reference sequence). CDR3 in amino acids: CASTTRQGRTGELFF. Here the CDR3 DNA reads TGTGCCAGCACCACCCGACAGGGTCGCACCGGGGAGCTGTTTTTT.